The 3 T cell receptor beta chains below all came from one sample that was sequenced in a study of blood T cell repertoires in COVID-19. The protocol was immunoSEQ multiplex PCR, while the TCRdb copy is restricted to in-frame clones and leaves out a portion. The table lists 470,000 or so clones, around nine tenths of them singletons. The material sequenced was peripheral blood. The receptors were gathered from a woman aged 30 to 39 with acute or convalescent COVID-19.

In DNA form, the CDR3 reads TGTGCCAGCAGCCAACGCCTAGCATACGAGCAGTACTTC. Encoded protein: CASSQRLAYEQYF. The rearrangement joins TRBV4-2 to TRBJ2-7; tentative D call: TRBD2 (5 bases). CDR3 length: 13 amino acids. Trimming pared 2 bases from V and 4 bases from J, leaving 9 bases between. CDR1 and CDR2 from the germline V gene are LGHNA and YNFKEQ.

CDR3 in amino acids: CASSLSRGPSYEQYF. DNA for the CDR3: TGCGCCAGCAGCTTATCTAGGGGGCCTTCCTACGAGCAGTACTTC. This sequence joins TRBV5-1 and TRBJ2-7; 7 nucleotides match TRBD1. V was clipped by 2 bases and J by 1 base; unmatched bases: 6. The CDR3 spans 15 residues. Germline values: CDR1 SGHRS, CDR2 YFSETQ.

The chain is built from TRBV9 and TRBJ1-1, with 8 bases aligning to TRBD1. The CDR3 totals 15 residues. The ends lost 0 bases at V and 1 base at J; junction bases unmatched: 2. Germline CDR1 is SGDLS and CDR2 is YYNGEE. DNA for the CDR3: TGTGCCAGCAGCGTAGGGGGACAGGAGAACACTGAAGCTTTCTTT. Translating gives CASSVGGQENTEAFF.